Below are 5 T cell receptor beta chains sequenced from a single sample in a study of patients and donors after allogeneic stem cell transplantation. TCRdb used MiXCR to reprocess the RT-PCR reads, holding one entry per CDR3 protein. The data contain about 960,000 distinct CDR3 sequences, about a sixth of them seen just once; the ten biggest clones take up 5% to 6.5%. Sequences were obtained from blood, either unsorted or a sorted T cell fraction (not recorded which). These receptors all stem from a human donor who was either an allogeneic HSCT recipient or a stem cell or donor lymphocyte infusion donor (not recorded which). It is not recorded whose cells these are; they may come from a transplant donor.

There are a few counts of this clonotype. The chain recombines TRBV2 with TRBJ1-4; 8 nucleotides agree with TRBD1. CDR3 length: 14 residues. The germline V gene encodes CDR1 SNHLY and CDR2 FYNNEI. Trimming took 8 bases from V and 5 from J; bases not matched to a gene: 7. The CDR3 nucleotides read TGTGCCAGCGTACAGACAGGGGTAAATGAAAAACTGTTTTTT. Translated, it gives CASVQTGVNEKLFF.

The gene calls are TRBV5-1 and TRBJ2-3; 12 bases line up with TRBD2. Germline V gene data show CDR1 as SGHRS and CDR2 as YFSETQ. CDR3 size: 17 residues. V was pared by 3 bases and J by 5 bases, with 10 bases of the junction left unmatched. The CDR3 region is CASSSKTSGGLKDTQYF. As DNA, the CDR3 is TGCGCCAGCAGCTCAAAGACTAGCGGGGGATTGAAAGATACGCAGTATTTT.

The chain uses TRBV3-1 and TRBJ2-5; D not certain. The length of the CDR3 is 13 residues. Germline-derived CDR1 and CDR2 are LGHDT and YNNKEL (reference sequence). V lost 0 bases and J lost 3, with 5 bases in between. DNA of the CDR3: TGTGCCAGCAGCCAAGACCATAAAGAGACCCAGTACTTC. Protein product: CASSQDHKETQYF.

The V gene is TRBV4-1, the J gene TRBJ2-2, with a tentative D call TRBD2 (5 bases). There are 16 residues in the CDR3. Trimming removed 0 bases at V and 7 bases at J, with 15 bases between. Germline values: CDR1 MGHRA, CDR2 YSYEKL. CDR3 DNA sequence: TGCGCCAGCAGCCAAGAAGGATGGCTAGCCGTCGGGGAGCTGTTTTTT. This gives the protein CASSQEGWLAVGELFF.

This clonotype was counted a few times. The DNA of the CDR3 is TGTGCCAGCAGCACATATCGCACAGATACGCAGTATTTT. Amino acid sequence: CASSTYRTDTQYF. The chain is built from TRBV7-3 and TRBJ2-3; D is unresolved. Germline loops: CDR1 SGHTA, CDR2 FQGTGA. Trimming took 5 bases from V and 1 from J, leaving 7 bases between them. The CDR3 loop spans 13 amino acids.